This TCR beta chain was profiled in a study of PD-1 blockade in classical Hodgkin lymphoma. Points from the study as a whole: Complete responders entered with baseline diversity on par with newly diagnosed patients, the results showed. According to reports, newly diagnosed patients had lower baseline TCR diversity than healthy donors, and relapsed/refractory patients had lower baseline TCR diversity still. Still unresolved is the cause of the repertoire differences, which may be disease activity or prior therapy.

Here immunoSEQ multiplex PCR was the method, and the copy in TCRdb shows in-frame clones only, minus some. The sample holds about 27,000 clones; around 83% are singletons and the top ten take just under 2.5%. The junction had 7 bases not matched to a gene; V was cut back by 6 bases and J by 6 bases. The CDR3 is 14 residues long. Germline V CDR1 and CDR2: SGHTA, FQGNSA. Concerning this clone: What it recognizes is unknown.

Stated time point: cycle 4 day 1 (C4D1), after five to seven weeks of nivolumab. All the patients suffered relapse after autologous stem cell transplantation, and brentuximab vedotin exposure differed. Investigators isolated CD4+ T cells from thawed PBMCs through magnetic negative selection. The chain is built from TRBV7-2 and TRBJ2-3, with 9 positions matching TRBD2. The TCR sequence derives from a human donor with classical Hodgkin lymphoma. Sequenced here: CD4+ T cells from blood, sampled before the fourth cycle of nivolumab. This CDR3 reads CASSVSGRRDTQYF. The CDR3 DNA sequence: TGTGCCAGCAGTGTAAGCGGGAGGCGTGATACGCAGTATTTT.